The present T cell receptor (beta chain) was sequenced within a study of T cell repertoires in cytomegalovirus infection. Background on the study: Public signatures in TCR beta pointed to CMV infection and matching HLA type.

The V gene end was trimmed by 5 bases and the J gene end by 4 bases; junction bases not matched to a gene: 21. Germline values: CDR1 SGHAT, CDR2 FQNNGV. This CDR3 spans 19 amino acids. Overall study findings and caveats: HLA-C-restricted CMV-specific TCR beta clonotypes prevailed in the ex vivo response.

MiXCR, applied by TCRdb to the reads, yields one record per CDR3 protein. This table holds some 50,000 distinct CDR3 sequences, roughly 20% found once. Points on this clonotype: Its antigen is not identified.

This clonotype was obtained from a human donor in good health (CMV status not recorded). Some clones in this sample may be carry-over from other donors' samples. The chain recombines TRBV11-2 with TRBJ2-5; TRBD2 aligns across 8 bases. The source was CD8+ T cells from cultured PBMCs, collected from culture after CMV antigen stimulation. CDR3 bases: TGTGCCAGCAGCCCCACTAGGGTGGGAGCGGGAGTTAGGGGAGAGACCCAGTACTTC. This translates into CASSPTRVGAGVRGETQYF.